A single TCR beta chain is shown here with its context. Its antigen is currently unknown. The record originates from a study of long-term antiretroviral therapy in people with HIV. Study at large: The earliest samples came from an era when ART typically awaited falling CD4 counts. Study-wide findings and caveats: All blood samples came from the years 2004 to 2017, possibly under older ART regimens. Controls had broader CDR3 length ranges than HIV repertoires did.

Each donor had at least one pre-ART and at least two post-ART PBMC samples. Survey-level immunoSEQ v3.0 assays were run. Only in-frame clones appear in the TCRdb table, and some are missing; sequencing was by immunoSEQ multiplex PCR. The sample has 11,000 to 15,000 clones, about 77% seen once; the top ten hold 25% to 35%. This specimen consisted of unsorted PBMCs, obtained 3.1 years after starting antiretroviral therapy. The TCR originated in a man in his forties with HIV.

The CDR3 nucleotides are TGTGCCAGCAGCCAGACAGGATTAGTGAACACTGAAGCTTTCTTT. Translating gives CASSQTGLVNTEAFF. V is TRBV14 and J is TRBJ1-1; possible D gene TRBD1, 6 bases. CDR3 size: 15 residues. The germline CDR1 and CDR2 sequences are SGHDN and FVKESK. Trimming stripped 3 bases from V and 0 bases from J, with 11 bases between. Using reference TRBV14 and TRBJ1-1 for the parts outside the CDR3, the full variable domain is EAGVTQFPSHSVIEKGQTVTLRCDPISGHDNLYWYRRVMGKEIKFLLHFVKESKQDESGMPNNRFLAERTGGTYSTLKVQPAELEDSGVYFCASSQTGLVNTEAFFGQGTRLTVV.